These 14 T cell receptor beta chains were sequenced from one sample in a study of vaccination effects on CD4 cells after COVID-19. Sequencing used immunoSEQ multiplex PCR; TCRdb keeps in-frame clones, though not all of them. The table records 45,000 to 75,000 clones, about 83% of them present only once. Subsequent to roughly 10 days of culture, CD4+ T cells were isolated. These receptors have no identified antigens. Sequences were derived from CD4+ T cells from PBMCs cultured without peptide, sampled before COVID-19 vaccination. All receptors derive from a human donor who received a COVID-19 vaccine.

V usage is TRBV7-9 and J usage is TRBJ1-5; 11 bases line up with TRBD1. This CDR3 is 15 amino acids long. V was pared by 5 bases and J by 7 bases, with 7 bases of the junction left unmatched. Germline assignment: CDR1 SEHNR and CDR2 FQNEAQ (reference sequence). The CDR3 spells CASSRTGGGKQPQHF. CDR3 coding DNA: TGTGCCAGCAGCCGGACAGGGGGCGGGAAACAGCCCCAGCATTTT. Using reference TRBV7-9 and TRBJ1-5 for the parts outside the CDR3, the full variable domain is DTGVSQNPRHKITKRGQNVTFRCDPISEHNRLYWYRQTLGQGPEFLTYFQNEAQLEKSRLLSDRFSAERPKGSFSTLEIQRTEQGDSAMYLCASSRTGGGKQPQHFGDGTRLSIL.

This clone was observed a few times. The chain combines TRBV7-9 with TRBJ1-6; D uncertain. CDR3 length: 14 amino acids. With 2 bases removed from V and 3 bases from J, the gap between germline ends came to 5 bases. Germline V CDR1 and CDR2: SEHNR, FQNEAQ (reference sequence). CDR3 amino acids: CASSLQNYNSPLHF. The CDR3 region has the DNA TGTGCCAGCAGCTTACAGAACTATAATTCACCCCTCCACTTT.

The chain couples TRBV6-2 or TRBV6-3 to TRBJ2-7; TRBD2 agrees at 14 bases. V gave up 2 bases and J gave up 3 bases; unmatched junction bases: 3. CDR1 and CDR2 (germline): MNHEY, SVGEGT. The CDR3 length is 16 residues. CDR3: CASSYPGLAGGYEQYV. DNA of the CDR3: TGTGCCAGCAGTTACCCTGGACTAGCGGGGGGCTACGAGCAGTACGTC.

This chain connects TRBV9 to TRBJ2-3, with D unclear. Trimming took off 1 base at V and 2 bases at J, with 5 bases between the two ends. Germline CDR1 and CDR2: SGDLS and YYNGEE. This CDR3 is built from 13 residues. This chain's CDR3 is CASSVISTDTQYF. The CDR3 DNA reads as TGTGCCAGCAGCGTAATTTCCACAGATACGCAGTATTTT.

The V and J genes are TRBV6-5 and TRBJ2-2; TRBD2 is a possible D gene (7 bases). The length of the CDR3 is 14 residues. V was trimmed by 10 bases and J by 8 bases, leaving 20 bases between them. Germline V gives CDR1 MNHEY, CDR2 SVGAGI. The CDR3 reads CATDAGAGLGELFF. The CDR3 nucleotides are TGTGCCACCGACGCGGGGGCGGGGCTTGGGGAGCTGTTTTTT.

A few counts support this clone. The chain recombines TRBV19 with TRBJ1-5; TRBD1 agrees at 9 bases. Trimming at V came to 6 bases and at J to 3 bases, leaving 9 bases not matched to a gene. This CDR3 contains 16 residues. The germline V gene has CDR1 LNHDA and CDR2 SQIVND (reference sequence). The CDR3 is CASRPLGQGNNQPQHF. For the CDR3, the DNA is TGTGCCAGTAGGCCTCTGGGACAGGGAAACAATCAGCCCCAGCATTTT.

The chain joins TRBV5-1 to TRBJ2-2; TRBD1 is a possible D gene (6 bases). The V gene lost 4 bases and the J gene lost 6 bases, with 13 bases spanning the gap. CDR1 and CDR2 (germline): SGHRS, YFSETQ. The CDR3 is made up of 14 amino acids. The DNA for the CDR3 is TGCGCCAGCAGCCCTATCCAGGGGTCCGGGGAGCTGTTTTTT. Protein: CASSPIQGSGELFF. The full variable domain, in which reference TRBV5-1 and TRBJ2-2 provide the parts outside the CDR3, is KAGVTQTPRYLIKTRGQQVTLSCSPISGHRSVSWYQQTPGQGLQFLFEYFSETQRNKGNFPGRFSGRQFSNSRSEMNVSTLELGDSALYLCASSPIQGSGELFFGEGSRLTVL.

The rearrangement uses TRBV3-1 (or the pseudogene TRBV3-2) and TRBJ2-5; D is unclear. Germline-derived CDR1 and CDR2 are LGHDT and YNNKEL (reference sequence). This CDR3 has 12 residues. Deletions cut 3 bases from V and 0 bases from J, with 2 bases between. This CDR3 reads CASSHDQETQYF. DNA for the CDR3: TGTGCCAGCAGCCACGACCAAGAGACCCAGTACTTC.

The rearrangement links TRBV4-1 to TRBJ1-1; possibly TRBD1 for D (6 bases). Per germline, CDR1 MGHRA and CDR2 YSYEKL. The CDR3 is 16 residues long. Trimming took off 3 bases at V and 2 bases at J, with 16 bases between the two ends. The CDR3 coding sequence is TGCGCCAGCAGCCATTTTGACAGGAGCGGCAACACTGAAGCTTTCTTT. Its translation is CASSHFDRSGNTEAFF.

J is TRBJ2-1 and V is TRBV7-9, with 10 bases identical to TRBD2. The CDR3 loop spans 16 amino acids. Germline V lookup: CDR1 SEHNR, CDR2 FQNEAQ (reference sequence). V shed 1 base and J 7 bases; nucleotides not matched to a gene: 7. The CDR3, as DNA: TGTGCCAGCAGCTTAGGGATGGGACTAGCGTTGAATGAGCAGTTCTTC. Its translation: CASSLGMGLALNEQFF.

J is TRBJ1-5 and V is TRBV5-5; D not certain. The germline V gene encodes CDR1 SGHKS and CDR2 YYEKEE (reference sequence). The V end was cut by 0 bases, the J end by 4 bases, with 8 bases between. The CDR3 is 14 amino acids. The CDR3 reads CASSLAGGNQPQHF. CDR3 in DNA: TGTGCCAGCAGCTTGGCCGGCGGGAATCAGCCCCAGCATTTT.

DNA for the CDR3: TGTGCCAGCAGCTTGTCAGGGTCCAATCAGCCCCAGCATTTT. It encodes CASSLSGSNQPQHF. The rearrangement links TRBV5-4 to TRBJ1-5; TRBD1 might be the D (5 bases). The V gene lost 1 base and the J gene lost 3 bases, with 8 bases spanning the gap. In germline, CDR1 is SGHNT, CDR2 YYREEE (reference sequence). The CDR3 spans 14 residues.

The chain is built from TRBV10-1 and TRBJ2-5, with a possible D match to TRBD2 (6 bases). In germline, CDR1 is WNHNN, CDR2 SYGVQD (reference sequence). CDR3 length: 16 residues. Between the trimmed V and J ends, which lost 3 bases and 1 base, there was a span of 15 bases. DNA for the CDR3: TGCGCCAGCAGTGATATGGGTGGAGGGGCCCAAGAGACCCAGTACTTC. It encodes CASSDMGGGAQETQYF.

The chain carries TRBV4-1 and TRBJ2-2; no reliable D call. The CDR3 has 13 residues. The germline V gene has CDR1 MGHRA and CDR2 YSYEKL. Trimming stripped 1 base from V and 6 bases from J, with 6 bases between. CDR3 nucleotide sequence: TGCGCCAGCAGCCAAGCTTATCCCGGGGAGCTGTTTTTT. This encodes CASSQAYPGELFF.